The rows below give T cell receptor beta chains drawn from one sample of a study of shared clonotypes between healthy human individuals. Repertoires were generated with immunoSEQ multiplex PCR, while TCRdb's copy carries only in-frame clones and drops some. The repertoire holds roughly 2,000,000 clones, about 95% seen once, with 1% to 1.5% in the top ten. Material: naive CD8+ T cells sorted from blood. The source is a man aged 18 to 29 in good health. CDR3s include the opening cysteine and the closing phenylalanine or tryptophan. The D gene is left open where the match is weak. Clone size, where shown, is once, few, many, or a class for clones that have expanded.

d_gene	j_gene	v_gene	abundance	CDR3nt	CDR3aa
.	TRBJ2-7	TRBV11-2	.	TGTGCCAGCAGCTTAGGCCCCGGGGCCTACGAGCAGTACTTC	CASSLGPGAYEQYF
.	TRBJ2-7	TRBV7-9	.	TGTGCCAGCAGCTTAAGCGAGTTCTCCTACGAGCAGTACTTC	CASSLSEFSYEQYF
TRBD2	TRBJ2-7	TRBV10-3	.	TGTGCCATCAGTGTAGGAGCGGGGGTCAGCTCCTACGAGCAGTACTTC	CAISVGAGVSSYEQYF
.	TRBJ2-5	TRBV13	.	TGTGCCAGCAGCTTAAAGGGGCCACAAGAGACCCAGTACTTC	CASSLKGPQETQYF
.	TRBJ2-6	TRBV7-9	.	TGTGCCAGCAGCGATAGAGGCCCAGAGTCTGGGGCCAACGTCCTGACTTTC	CASSDRGPESGANVLTF
.	TRBJ1-1	TRBV7-9	.	TGTGCCAGCAGCTTAGAAGGGCACACTGAAGCTTTCTTT	CASSLEGHTEAFF
.	TRBJ2-1	TRBV5-1	.	TGCGCCAGCAGCTTGGCGGTTGGGGGTCCTTCCTACAATGAGCAGTTCTTC	CASSLAVGGPSYNEQFF
TRBD2	TRBJ2-7	TRBV25-1	.	TGTGCCAGCAGTGAATTGGGACTAGCGGGAGAGGGCGACCCGCAGTACTTC	CASSELGLAGEGDPQYF
.	TRBJ1-4	TRBV7-9	.	TGTGCCAGCAGCTTCCTACCGGGACCTAATGAAAAACTGTTTTTT	CASSFLPGPNEKLFF
.	TRBJ1-2	TRBV6-5	.	TGTGCCAGCAGTGGAGCGGGTAGCCACTATGGCTACACCTTC	CASSGAGSHYGYTF
TRBD1	TRBJ2-4	TRBV10-2	.	TGCGCCAGCAGCAGGACAGGGGACTTC	CASSRTGDF
TRBD2	TRBJ2-7	TRBV10-3	.	TGTGCCACCAGCGTAGGGACTAGCGGGGTACCCTACGAGCAGTACTTC	CATSVGTSGVPYEQYF
.	TRBJ1-2	TRBV23-1	.	TGCGCCAGCAGTCGAGCGGGTACTCACTATGGCTACACCTTC	CASSRAGTHYGYTF
TRBD1	TRBJ1-5	TRBV4-1	.	TGCGCCAGCAGCCAAGGACAGGGTAACAATCAGCCCCAGCATTTT	CASSQGQGNNQPQHF
.	TRBJ1-3	TRBV4-2	.	TGTGCCAGCAGCCAAGACTCCGGAAGCTCTGGAAACACCATATATTTT	CASSQDSGSSGNTIYF
.	TRBJ1-5	TRBV1	.	TGCACCAGCAGCCAAGATAAGGACAGGGGATGTTGTCAGCCCCAGCATTTT	CTSSQDKDRGCCQPQHF
.	TRBJ1-1	TRBV7-9	.	TGTGCCAGCCGCCGGGGGAACACTGAAGCTTTCTTT	CASRRGNTEAFF
TRBD2	TRBJ2-7	TRBV5-4	.	TGTGCCAGCAGCTTAGGCGGGGGGAACTCCTACGAGCAGTACTTC	CASSLGGGNSYEQYF
.	TRBJ2-5	TRBV7-9	.	TGTGCCAGCAGCTTAGCTACAGAGTACCAAGAGACCCAGTACTTC	CASSLATEYQETQYF
.	TRBJ1-2	TRBV6-6	.	TGTGCCAGCAGTCCCCTGACAGAGGACTATGGCTACACCTTC	CASSPLTEDYGYTF
TRBD2	TRBJ2-3	TRBV19	.	TGTGCCAGTACCTTCCTGGCGGGGGGATCGGATACGCAGTATTTT	CASTFLAGGSDTQYF
.	TRBJ2-2	TRBV30	.	TGTGCCTGGAACAAGTTAGGGGGTTCGGGGGAGCTGTTTTTT	CAWNKLGGSGELFF
TRBD1	TRBJ2-2	TRBV28	.	TGTGCCAGCAGTGGACAGGCTATGAACACCGGGGAGCTGTTTTTT	CASSGQAMNTGELFF
.	TRBJ1-5	TRBV6-5	.	TGTGCCAGCAGTCCCGGGGCCGGCGTCAATCAGCCCCAGCATTTT	CASSPGAGVNQPQHF
.	TRBJ2-1	TRBV7-9	.	TGTGCCAGCAGCGGACGGACGGGCTACAATGAGCAGTTCTTC	CASSGRTGYNEQFF
.	TRBJ1-1	TRBV5-6	few	TGTGCCAGCAGCCCCGGGGGCACTGAAGCTTTCTTT	CASSPGGTEAFF
TRBD2	TRBJ2-7	TRBV9	.	TGTGCCAGCAGCGAGCAGACAGCGGGAGTACGAGAGCAGTACTTC	CASSEQTAGVREQYF
.	TRBJ2-7	TRBV15	.	TGTGCCACCAGCAGAGAAGGTGCGGCGCCCTACGAGCAGTACTTC	CATSREGAAPYEQYF
TRBD2	TRBJ2-7	TRBV7-9	.	TGTGCCAGCAGCCAGCGGGGGGGTGGCGAGCAGTACTTC	CASSQRGGGEQYF
TRBD2	TRBJ2-7	TRBV27	once	TGTGCCAGCAGCCCTCTAGCGGGAGGAGACCACGAGCAGTACTTC	CASSPLAGGDHEQYF
TRBD2	TRBJ2-7	TRBV9	.	TGTGCCAGCAGCGTAGGAGGACTAGCGGACGAGCAGTACTTC	CASSVGGLADEQYF
TRBD1	TRBJ1-2	TRBV30	.	TGTGCCTGGAGCCAGGGGGCAGGAGATGGCTACACCTTC	CAWSQGAGDGYTF
.	TRBJ2-1	TRBV6-5	.	TGTGCCAGCAGTTACTCTGGAAGCAATGAGCAGTTCTTC	CASSYSGSNEQFF
TRBD2	TRBJ2-7	TRBV6-5	.	TGTGCCAGCAGGGAACTAGCGGGAGCCTCCTACGAGCAGTACTTC	CASRELAGASYEQYF
.	TRBJ2-1	TRBV6-4	.	TGTGCCAGCAGTGAGGGTCCTAGCGAAGAGCAGTTCTTC	CASSEGPSEEQFF
.	TRBJ1-5	TRBV6-4	.	TGTGCCAGCAGTGACCCCCGACCAGGCCACCGGGCAAATCAGCCCCAGCATTTT	CASSDPRPGHRANQPQHF
TRBD1	TRBJ1-4	TRBV27	.	TGTGCCAGCAGTTTGGGGACCGGGACAGGGAATGAAAAACTGTTTTTT	CASSLGTGTGNEKLFF
TRBD1	TRBJ2-5	TRBV29-1	.	TGCAGCGTTGAGGGACAGGGGGAAGAGACCCAGTACTTC	CSVEGQGEETQYF
TRBD1	TRBJ2-1	TRBV18	.	TGTGCCAGCTCTGGGGAACAGGGGATACACAATGAGCAGTTCTTC	CASSGEQGIHNEQFF
.	TRBJ2-1	TRBV13	.	TGTGCCAGCAGCCCCTCGAATGCTGGCAATGAGCAGTTCTTC	CASSPSNAGNEQFF
.	TRBJ2-7	TRBV2	.	TGTGCCAGCAGTGAATTTGCTTCCTACGAGCAGTACTTC	CASSEFASYEQYF
TRBD1	TRBJ1-5	TRBV7-9	.	TGTGCCAGCAGCGGGACAGGGGGCTTTCAGCCCCAGCATTTT	CASSGTGGFQPQHF
.	TRBJ2-7	TRBV5-6	.	TGTGCCAGCAGCTCGACAGTGGAAGAGCAGTACTTC	CASSSTVEEQYF
.	TRBJ2-2	TRBV6-6	.	TGTGCCAGCAGCTGGGTTCACACCGGGGAGCTGTTTTTT	CASSWVHTGELFF
TRBD1	TRBJ1-1	TRBV4-1	.	TGCGCCAGCAGCGAAGCAGGACAGGGGAACACTGAAGCTTTCTTT	CASSEAGQGNTEAFF
.	TRBJ1-3	TRBV5-4	.	TGTGCCAGCAGCTTGGCCGGCCTGATGGACACCATATATTTT	CASSLAGLMDTIYF